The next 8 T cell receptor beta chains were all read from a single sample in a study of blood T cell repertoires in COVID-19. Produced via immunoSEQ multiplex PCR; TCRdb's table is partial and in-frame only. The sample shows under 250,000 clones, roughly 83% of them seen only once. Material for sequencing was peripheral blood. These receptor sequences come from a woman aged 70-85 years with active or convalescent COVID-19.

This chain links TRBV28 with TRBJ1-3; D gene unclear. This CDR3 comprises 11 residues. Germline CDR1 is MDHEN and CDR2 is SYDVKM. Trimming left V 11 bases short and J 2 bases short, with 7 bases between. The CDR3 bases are TGTGCCGGCGGGGCTGGAAACACCATATATTTT. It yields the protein CAGGAGNTIYF. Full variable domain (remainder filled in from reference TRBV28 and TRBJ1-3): DVKVTQSSRYLVKRTGEKVFLECVQDMDHENMFWYRQDPGLGLRLIYFSYDVKMKEKGDIPEGYSVSREKKERFSLILESASTNQTSMYLCAGGAGNTIYFGEGSWLTVV.

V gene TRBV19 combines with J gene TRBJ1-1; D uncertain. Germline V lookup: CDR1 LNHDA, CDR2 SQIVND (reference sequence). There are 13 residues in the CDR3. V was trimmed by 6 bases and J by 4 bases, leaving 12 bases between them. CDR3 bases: TGTGCCAGTAGCCGGGTCCCCAGCACTGAAGCTTTCTTT. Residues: CASSRVPSTEAFF.

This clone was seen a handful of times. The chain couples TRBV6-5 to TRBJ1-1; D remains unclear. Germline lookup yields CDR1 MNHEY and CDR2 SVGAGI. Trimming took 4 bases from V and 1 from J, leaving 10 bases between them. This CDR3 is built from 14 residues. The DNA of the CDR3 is TGTGCCAGCAGTTTGCGGCGGGAGAACACTGAAGCTTTCTTT. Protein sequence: CASSLRRENTEAFF.

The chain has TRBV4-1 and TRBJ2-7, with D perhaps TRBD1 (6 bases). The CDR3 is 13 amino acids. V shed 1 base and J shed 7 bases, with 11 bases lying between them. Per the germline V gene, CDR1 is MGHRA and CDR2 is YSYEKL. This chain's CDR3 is CASSQVEGGEQYF. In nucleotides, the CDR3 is TGCGCCAGCAGCCAAGTCGAAGGGGGAGAGCAGTACTTC.

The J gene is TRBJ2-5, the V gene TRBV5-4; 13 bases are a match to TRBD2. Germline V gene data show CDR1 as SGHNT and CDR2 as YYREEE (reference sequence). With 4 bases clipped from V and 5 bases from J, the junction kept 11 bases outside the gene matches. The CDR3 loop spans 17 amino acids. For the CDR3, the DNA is TGTGCCAGCAGCCCAACGGGACTAGCGGGGCCGGGGGAGACCCAGTACTTC. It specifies CASSPTGLAGPGETQYF.

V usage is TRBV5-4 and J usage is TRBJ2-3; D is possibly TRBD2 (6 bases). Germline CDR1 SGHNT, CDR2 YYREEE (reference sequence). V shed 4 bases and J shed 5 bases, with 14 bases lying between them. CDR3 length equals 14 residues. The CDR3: CASSLIGRIDTQYF. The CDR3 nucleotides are TGTGCCAGCAGCCTCATCGGGAGAATAGATACGCAGTATTTT.

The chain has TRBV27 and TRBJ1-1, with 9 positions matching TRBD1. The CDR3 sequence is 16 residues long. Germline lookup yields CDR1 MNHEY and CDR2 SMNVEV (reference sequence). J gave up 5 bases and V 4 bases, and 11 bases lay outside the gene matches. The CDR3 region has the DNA TGTGCCAGCAGTTCTCACAGGGGGCGCGGGGGAACTGAAGCTTTCTTT. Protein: CASSSHRGRGGTEAFF.

CDR3 nucleotides: TGTGCCAGCAGCGTAGGTGGACAGGGCCACTCTGGAAACACCATATATTTT. This gives the protein CASSVGGQGHSGNTIYF. The V call is TRBV9, the J call TRBJ1-3; TRBD1 agrees at 8 bases. The CDR3 spans 17 residues. V was pared by 0 bases and J by 0 bases, with 5 bases of the junction left unmatched. CDR1 and CDR2 from the germline V gene are SGDLS and YYNGEE.